Listed here are 20 T cell receptor beta chains from one sample, sequenced in a study of blood T cell repertoires in COVID-19. TCRdb's table, derived via immunoSEQ multiplex PCR, lists solely in-frame clones and lacks some. Counted here are about 340,000 clones, 86% occurring once; the ten biggest clones make up roughly 4.2%. The sequenced sample consisted of PBMCs or T cells enriched from blood (not recorded which). Receptor source: a woman between 40 and 50 years old with acute COVID-19.

In this sample, this clone turned up a few times. The rearrangement uses TRBV7-8 and TRBJ1-3; 9 positions match TRBD1. The V gene end was trimmed by 5 bases and the J gene end by 0 bases; junction bases not matched to a gene: 5. The CDR3 runs 16 residues. Germline CDR1 is SGHVS and CDR2 is FQNEAQ. The CDR3 here is CASSLMDRGSGNTIYF. The CDR3 region has the DNA TGTGCCAGCAGCCTAATGGACAGGGGCTCTGGAAACACCATATATTTT.

The gene calls are TRBV19 and TRBJ1-1; D is undetermined. Trimming took 2 bases from V and 2 from J, leaving 21 bases between them. CDR1 and CDR2 from the germline V gene are LNHDA and SQIVND (reference sequence). The CDR3 is 18 amino acids. CDR3 protein: CASSIRALSLVGNTEAFF. CDR3 bases: TGTGCCAGTAGTATAAGAGCATTGTCCTTAGTTGGTAACACTGAAGCTTTCTTT.

The CDR3 nucleotides read TGTGCCAGCACTCCTCAAGTTATAGGACTATTGAATCGCGGGGAGCAGTTCTTC. This codes for CASTPQVIGLLNRGEQFF. V gene TRBV2 combines with J gene TRBJ2-1, with a tentative D call TRBD2 (6 bases). The CDR3 is made up of 18 amino acids. The germline V gene has CDR1 SNHLY and CDR2 FYNNEI. Trimming took 7 bases from V and 10 from J, leaving 32 bases between them.

This sequence joins TRBV15 and TRBJ1-1; possibly TRBD1 for D (6 bases). This CDR3 has 14 amino acids. Germline CDR1 is LNHNV and CDR2 is YYDKDF (reference sequence). Trimming pared 0 bases from V and 4 bases from J, leaving 9 bases between. The CDR3 region has the DNA TGTGCCACCAGCAGAGATCCCAGGGGCACTGAAGCTTTCTTT. Protein product: CATSRDPRGTEAFF.

The chain employs TRBV4-1 and TRBJ1-1, with TRBD1 as a possible D gene (6 bases). The CDR3 totals 16 residues. Deletions cut 3 bases from V and 5 bases from J, with 19 bases between. Germline V CDR1 and CDR2: MGHRA, YSYEKL. Written as DNA, the CDR3 is TGCGCCAGCAGCCATACTTCGAAAGGGGGAAGGACTGAAGCTTTCTTT. Encoded protein: CASSHTSKGGRTEAFF.

The V and J genes are TRBV18 and TRBJ2-7; 8 bases are a match to TRBD2. This CDR3 has 15 residues. Germline trimming cut 3 bases from V and 4 bases from J; bases unmatched to any gene: 8. Germline V gives CDR1 KGHSH, CDR2 LQKENI. CDR3 sequence reads: CASSPLAGPLYEQYF. The CDR3 DNA sequence: TGTGCCAGCTCACCTTTAGCGGGACCCCTATACGAGCAGTACTTC.

The rearrangement links TRBV11-2 to TRBJ2-7; 11 positions agree with TRBD2. Per the germline V gene, CDR1 is SGHAT and CDR2 is FQNNGV. Trimming removed 5 bases from V and 2 bases from J; junction bases left unmatched: 8. The length of the CDR3 is 16 residues. The CDR3 loop reads CASSKVIAGGAYEQYF. The CDR3 DNA reads TGTGCCAGCAGCAAGGTCATAGCGGGGGGGGCCTACGAGCAGTACTTC.

The chain couples TRBV10-3 to TRBJ2-3; 14 positions match TRBD2. Germline assignment: CDR1 ENHRY and CDR2 SYGVKD. Trimming took 6 bases from V and 4 from J; bases not matched to a gene: 6. This CDR3 has 16 residues. CDR3 sequence (DNA): TGTGCCATCAGGCTCGGGACTAGCGGGAGCGCAGATACGCAGTATTTT. Translating it yields CAIRLGTSGSADTQYF.

Regarding this clone: One end of the junction varies from germline; a read error may be responsible. This chain joins TRBV7-2 and TRBJ2-7; TRBD1 matches 8 bases. The CDR3 length is 12 residues. Germline V gene lookup returns CDR1 SGHTA and CDR2 FQGNSA. CDR3 region: CASRGGLDRATF. CDR3 bases: TGTGCCAGCAGGGGGGGATTGGACAGGGCAACCTTC.

This clone was seen a single time. CDR3 residues: CASSLVPAKTSISYNEQFF. CDR3 bases: TGTGCCAGCAGCTTAGTCCCCGCGAAGACTAGCATCTCCTACAATGAGCAGTTCTTC. The rearrangement joins TRBV7-2 to TRBJ2-1, with 7 bases fitting TRBD2. Per germline, CDR1 SGHTA and CDR2 FQGNSA. There are 19 residues in the CDR3. Trimming took 1 base from V and 0 from J; bases not matched to a gene: 12.

The chain employs TRBV10-3 and TRBJ1-1; 9 nucleotides agree with TRBD1. Germline V gene data show CDR1 as ENHRY and CDR2 as SYGVKD. The CDR3 is made up of 14 amino acids. The V segment lost 4 bases and the J segment 4 bases; nucleotides outside the gene matches: 4. DNA for the CDR3: TGTGCCATCAGTGGTACAGGGGGCGTCACTGAAGCTTTCTTT. Its translation is CAISGTGGVTEAFF.

The chain joins TRBV18 to TRBJ1-2; unclear D gene. V was pared by 2 bases and J by 3 bases, with 16 bases between. Germline CDR1 and CDR2: KGHSH and LQKENI. The CDR3 covers 16 residues. The CDR3 nucleotides read TGTGCCAGCTCACCAGGGATCGGGGTGAGAGACTATGGCTACACCTTC. The encoded protein is CASSPGIGVRDYGYTF.

V usage is TRBV21-1 and J usage is TRBJ2-2; TRBD1, the D gene given by the table, was not confirmed from the DNA. TRBV21-1 is described as a pseudogene. The CDR3 sequence is 16 residues long. CDR3 sequence: CASSKVRTGTTGELFF. The CDR3 nucleotides read TGTGCCAGCAGCAAAGTTCGGACAGGGACCACCGGGGAGCTGTTTTTT.

The chain is built from TRBV6-5 and TRBJ1-1; TRBD1 matches at 8 bases. The CDR3 has 13 residues. Germline CDR1 is MNHEY and CDR2 is SVGAGI. J was trimmed by 5 bases and V by 9 bases; bases with no gene match: 8. CDR3 protein: CASHGQGRTEAFF. For the CDR3, the DNA is TGTGCCAGTCATGGACAGGGAAGAACTGAAGCTTTCTTT.

This clone showed up just once. The chain carries TRBV19 and TRBJ1-5; possible D gene TRBD1, 5 bases. The germline V and J ends were trimmed by 3 bases and 4 bases, with 16 bases remaining between them. Germline loops: CDR1 LNHDA, CDR2 SQIVND (reference sequence). CDR3 length: 16 residues. The CDR3 DNA sequence: TGTGCCAGTAGTATCTCCCGCAGGGCTGGGAATCAGCCCCAGCATTTT. Amino acids: CASSISRRAGNQPQHF.

This chain uses TRBV21-1 with TRBJ2-3; TRBD2 was called by the table and not checked on the DNA. TRBV21-1 is shown as a pseudogene. This CDR3 region has 17 residues. CDR3 in amino acids: CASTGLAGVDRTDTQYF. CDR3 DNA sequence: TGTGCCAGCACTGGGCTAGCGGGAGTGGATCGCACAGATACGCAGTATTTT.

The J gene is TRBJ1-3, the V gene TRBV19; D is uncertain. V lost 4 bases to trimming and J lost 2 bases, with 15 bases between them. Per germline, CDR1 LNHDA and CDR2 SQIVND (reference sequence). This CDR3 spans 16 amino acids. The CDR3, as DNA: TGTGCCAGTAGTACCTTTTGGGGAGGTACTGGAAACACCATATATTTT. This translates into CASSTFWGGTGNTIYF.

This sequence joins TRBV18 and TRBJ2-7; weak D call: TRBD2 (5 bases). CDR3 length: 15 residues. Germline loops: CDR1 KGHSH, CDR2 LQKENI. The germline V and J ends were trimmed by 6 bases and 7 bases, with 22 bases remaining between them. CDR3 loop: CASSLAGRGTREQYF. The CDR3 DNA sequence: TGTGCCAGCTCCTTGGCCGGCCGGGGTACGAGGGAGCAGTACTTC.

The chain combines TRBV4-1 with TRBJ1-2; 7 positions match TRBD1. Germline CDR1 and CDR2: MGHRA and YSYEKL. The CDR3 is made up of 16 amino acids. V shed 0 bases and J 8 bases; nucleotides not matched to a gene: 12. The chain's CDR3 is CASSQDPWAGGYGYTF. The CDR3 coding sequence is TGCGCCAGCAGCCAAGACCCCTGGGCAGGGGGATACGGCTACACCTTC.

The J gene is TRBJ1-2, the V gene TRBV5-6; TRBD1 matches 9 bases. V dropped 5 bases and J dropped 12; count of bases not matched to a gene: 8. Germline lookup yields CDR1 SGHDT and CDR2 YYEEEE. CDR3 length: 12 residues. This CDR3 reads CASSLYRGRNTF. The CDR3 DNA follows: TGTGCCAGCAGTCTCTACAGGGGGCGCAACACCTTC.